The next 10 T cell receptor beta chains were all read from a single sample in a study of T-cell memory formation after mild COVID-19. TCRdb redid the calling of the 5' RACE reads with MiXCR, one entry per CDR3 protein. Among 280,000 or so distinct CDR3 sequences listed, 8.2% were seen once. Sequencing was done on a sample of PBMCs or a T cell subset sorted from them (not recorded which). These receptors were collected from a man younger than 30 who had mild COVID-19 (a few samples of this study predate the infection). Cell type and time point are not known.

V is TRBV7-2 and J is TRBJ1-5, with D uncertain. The V gene lost 5 bases and the J gene lost 5 bases, with 13 bases spanning the gap. The CDR3 length is 14 residues. CDR1 SGHTA and CDR2 FQGNSA come from the germline V gene. CDR3 in DNA: TGTGCCAGCAGCCCCCAGTGGATCGATCAGCCCCAGCATTTT. Its protein product is CASSPQWIDQPQHF.

This clonotype has more than one count but fewer than ten. The chain is built from TRBV20-1 and TRBJ2-1; D remains unclear. The CDR3 is made up of 10 amino acids. The V end was cut by 5 bases, the J end by 4 bases, with 3 bases between. Germline V gene lookup returns CDR1 DFQATT and CDR2 SNEGSKA (reference sequence). In nucleotides, the CDR3 is TGCAGTGCTTTGTACAATGAGCAGTTCTTC. This codes for CSALYNEQFF.

This chain links TRBV4-1 with TRBJ1-4; TRBD1 agrees at 7 bases. Germline CDR1 is MGHRA and CDR2 is YSYEKL. This CDR3 contains 14 residues. The junction had 5 bases not matched to a gene; V was cut back by 2 bases and J by 8 bases. CDR3 in DNA: TGCGCCAGCAGCCAACTAGGGGGCGGCGAAAAACTGTTTTTT. It specifies CASSQLGGGEKLFF.

This chain joins TRBV5-1 and TRBJ2-1; 12 nucleotides line up with TRBD2. Germline V gives CDR1 SGHRS, CDR2 YFSETQ. The CDR3 consists of 13 residues. The ends lost 3 bases at V and 10 bases at J; junction bases unmatched: 2. The CDR3 spells CASSSTSGGEQFF. DNA for the CDR3: TGCGCCAGCAGCTCGACTAGCGGGGGCGAGCAGTTCTTC.

The chain is built from TRBV4-2 and TRBJ1-2, with D uncertain. V lost 1 base, J lost 2 bases, and 8 bases lay in between. Per the germline V gene, CDR1 is LGHNA and CDR2 is YNFKEQ. The CDR3 contains 14 residues. CDR3 nucleotides: TGTGCCAGCAGCCAAGCGCCACAGAACTATGGCTACACCTTC. This translates into CASSQAPQNYGYTF.

This clonotype was recorded many times. The chain recombines TRBV7-9 with TRBJ1-2, with a possible D match to TRBD1 (6 bases). This CDR3 has 13 amino acids. Trimming stripped 5 bases from V and 4 bases from J, with 11 bases between. The germline CDR1 and CDR2 sequences are SEHNR and FQNEAQ (reference sequence). CDR3 in amino acids: CASSPDRFYGYTF. The CDR3 DNA follows: TGTGCCAGCAGCCCAGACAGGTTCTATGGCTACACCTTC. Filled out from reference TRBV7-9 and TRBJ1-2, the complete variable domain reads DTGVSQNPRHKITKRGQNVTFRCDPISEHNRLYWYRQTLGQGPEFLTYFQNEAQLEKSRLLSDRFSAERPKGSFSTLEIQRTEQGDSAMYLCASSPDRFYGYTFGSGTRLTVV.

The table lists this clonotype with many counts. CDR3 amino acids: CASTRPMETQYF. Here the CDR3 DNA reads TGTGCCAGCACCCGACCCATGGAGACCCAGTACTTC. This chain connects TRBV6-6 to TRBJ2-5, with D uncertain. With 7 bases removed from V and 5 bases from J, the gap between germline ends came to 11 bases. CDR1 is MNHNY, CDR2 SVGAGI, per germline (reference sequence). The CDR3 is 12 amino acids.

Many counts were recorded for this clonotype. This sequence joins TRBV27 and TRBJ2-7; D remains unclear. V was clipped by 3 bases and J by 6 bases, with 12 bases between them. The length of the CDR3 is 13 residues. Per the germline V gene, CDR1 is MNHEY and CDR2 is SMNVEV (reference sequence). The CDR3 DNA is TGTGCCAGCAGTTTCGAACAGATGGGCGAGCAGTACTTC. The encoded protein is CASSFEQMGEQYF.

This clonotype was picked up a small number of times. The rearrangement joins TRBV5-1 to TRBJ1-1; 7 bases are shared with TRBD1. Per germline, CDR1 SGHRS and CDR2 YFSETQ. The V and J ends lost 5 bases and 4 bases, in that order; junction bases with no gene match: 5. This CDR3 region has 13 residues. The CDR3 nucleotides read TGCGCCAGCAGAAACGACAGGGCCACTGAAGCTTTCTTT. Its translation is CASRNDRATEAFF.

This clonotype has just a few counts. For the CDR3, the DNA is TGTGCCAGCAGCCCGGACAGGGGAAGAAATTCACCCCTCCACTTT. Translation: CASSPDRGRNSPLHF. This sequence joins TRBV7-3 and TRBJ1-6, with 9 bases matching TRBD1. Trimming at V came to 5 bases and at J to 7 bases, leaving 6 bases not matched to a gene. This CDR3 is 15 amino acids long. Germline CDR1 and CDR2: SGHTA and FQGTGA. The complete variable domain, with remaining parts taken from reference TRBV7-3 and TRBJ1-6, reads GAGVSQTPSNKVTEKGKYVELRCDPISGHTALYWYRQSLGQGPEFLIYFQGTGAADDSGLPNDRFFAVRPEGSVSTLKIQRTERGDSAVYLCASSPDRGRNSPLHFGNGTRLTVT.